The 9 T cell receptor beta chains below come from one sample, sequenced in a study of T cell responses to AZD1222 COVID-19 vaccine. TCRdb's table, derived via immunoSEQ multiplex PCR, lists solely in-frame clones and lacks some. Among 100,000 to 140,000 clones, around 92% were seen once, and the ten largest hold approximately 8.9%. Specimen: peripheral blood, collected 28 days after the second AZD1222 dose. These TCRs come from an adult who received the AZD1222 COVID-19 vaccine.

The J gene is TRBJ1-3, the V gene TRBV11-2, with no clear D. Trimming took off 3 bases at V and 4 bases at J, with 7 bases between the two ends. The CDR3 has 13 amino acids. Germline lookup yields CDR1 SGHAT and CDR2 FQNNGV. The CDR3 protein is CASSFQQGNTIYF. The CDR3 bases are TGTGCCAGCAGCTTCCAACAGGGAAACACCATATATTTT.

V and J are TRBV7-9 and TRBJ2-7, with 10 positions matching TRBD2. This CDR3 comprises 16 residues. Germline V gives CDR1 SEHNR, CDR2 FQNEAQ (reference sequence). After removal of 5 bases from V and 5 bases from J, the junction contained 12 bases not matched to a gene. This CDR3 reads CASSRRTSGPQDEQYF. The CDR3 DNA sequence: TGTGCCAGCAGCCGGCGGACTAGCGGCCCCCAGGACGAGCAGTACTTC.

The chain couples TRBV5-1 to TRBJ1-1, with D perhaps matching TRBD1 (6 bases). The V gene's germline CDR1 is SGHRS and CDR2 YFSETQ. Between the trimmed V and J ends, which lost 2 bases and 0 bases, there was a span of 11 bases. CDR3 size: 15 residues. The chain's CDR3 is CASSFVQGMNTEAFF. In DNA form, the CDR3 reads TGCGCCAGCAGCTTTGTACAGGGAATGAACACTGAAGCTTTCTTT.

The chain has TRBV2 and TRBJ2-5; 13 bases align to TRBD2. V shed 6 bases, J shed 6 bases, and the junction held 10 bases outside the gene matches. The CDR3 is 16 residues long. The germline gives CDR1 SNHLY, CDR2 FYNNEI. CDR3 in amino acids: CASRVGLAGARKTQYF. The CDR3 DNA reads TGTGCCAGCAGGGTCGGACTAGCGGGGGCCAGGAAGACCCAGTACTTC.

J is TRBJ1-5 and V is TRBV10-3; D not certain. Trimming cost V 4 bases and J 1 base, with 8 bases left between them. The CDR3 extends over 14 amino acids. Germline CDR1 is ENHRY and CDR2 is SYGVKD. This CDR3 is CAISGSQSNQPQHF. CDR3 coding DNA: TGTGCCATCAGTGGTAGCCAGAGCAATCAGCCCCAGCATTTT.

The chain employs TRBV7-9 and TRBJ1-6, with D tentatively TRBD1 (5 bases). Germline CDR1 SEHNR, CDR2 FQNEAQ (reference sequence). The ends were cut back, 2 bases at V and 3 bases at J, with 8 bases in the middle. This CDR3 has 15 amino acids. CDR3 residues: CASSLQGGYNSPLHF. For the CDR3, the DNA is TGTGCCAGCAGCTTACAGGGCGGCTATAATTCACCCCTCCACTTT.

This chain joins TRBV5-1 and TRBJ2-1; 9 nucleotides agree with TRBD1. There are 16 residues in the CDR3. Trimming cost V 4 bases and J 5 bases; bases outside gene matches: 10. Germline V CDR1 and CDR2: SGHRS, YFSETQ. CDR3: CASSPSGTGFNNEQFF. Here the CDR3 DNA reads TGCGCCAGCAGCCCCTCCGGGACAGGGTTCAACAATGAGCAGTTCTTC.

This CDR3 is CASSIAPGPGNTIYF. CDR3 coding DNA: TGTGCCAGTAGTATTGCCCCAGGACCAGGAAACACCATATATTTT. V usage is TRBV19 and J usage is TRBJ1-3; D not resolved. Deletions cut 3 bases from V and 4 bases from J, with 13 bases between. Germline V CDR1 and CDR2: LNHDA, SQIVND (reference sequence). There are 15 residues in the CDR3.

This clone appeared once. This chain links TRBV7-9 with TRBJ1-2; D ambiguous. The CDR3 runs 14 residues. Germline V gene data show CDR1 as SEHNR and CDR2 as FQNEAQ (reference sequence). The ends were cut back, 3 bases at V and 1 base at J, with 9 bases in the middle. CDR3 DNA sequence: TGTGCCAGCAGCTTTAGCGGGCTTAACTATGGCTACACCTTC. It is translated as CASSFSGLNYGYTF.